The present T cell receptor beta chain was sequenced within a study of CD8+CD57+ T cells in acquired aplastic anemia. Study conclusions and caveats: The number of CD8+ CDR3 sequences shared by patients and controls was about 27.

Patients chosen for sequencing had CD8+CD57+ cells that had expanded, as shown by flow cytometry. Each of the patients presented with severe acquired aplastic anemia. As to this clonotype: Its antigen is undetermined. The junction differs from germline at one of its ends, possibly a read error.

This CDR3 spans 16 amino acids. From germline, CDR1 is SGHKS and CDR2 YYEKEE (reference sequence). The study profiled TCR beta VDJ and CDR3 using genomic DNA as template. TCRdb re-derived calls from the reads in MiXCR, one entry per CDR3 protein. The sample holds hundreds of thousands of distinct CDR3 sequences; approximately 51% are singletons and the top ten take about 20%. This receptor was identified in a human donor with aplastic anemia. Specimen: sorted CD4+, CD8+, or CD8+CD57+ T cells (not recorded which) from PBMCs. The chain uses TRBV5-5 and TRBJ1-1, with 11 positions matching TRBD1. The CDR3 region is CASSPGQGALNTEAFF. The CDR3 DNA sequence: TGCGCCAGCAGCCCCGGACAGGGGGCACTGAACACTGAAGCTTTCTTT.